What follows are 15 T cell receptor beta chains derived from one specimen sequenced in a study of T-cell memory formation after mild COVID-19. From the 5' RACE reads, TCRdb called clonotypes with MiXCR, one entry per CDR3 protein. The sample lists about 13,000 distinct CDR3 sequences; 16% were seen once. Sequenced input: PBMCs or a T cell subset sorted from them (not recorded which). The receptors were gathered from a man younger than 35 who had mild COVID-19 (a few samples of this study predate the infection). Cell type and time point are not known.

This clonotype was found many times. The V call is TRBV6-2 or TRBV6-3, the J call TRBJ1-5; TRBD1 matches 9 bases. There are 17 residues in the CDR3. From germline, CDR1 is MNHEY and CDR2 SVGEGT. Trimming removed 6 bases from V and 7 bases from J; junction bases left unmatched: 16. The CDR3 DNA sequence: TGTGCCAGCAGAAATCCTAAATTTCGGGACAGGGCCCAGCCCCAGCATTTT. This encodes CASRNPKFRDRAQPQHF.

This clonotype was found many times. The gene calls are TRBV6-1 and TRBJ2-7; the D gene is possibly TRBD2 (5 bases). Trimming removed 2 bases from V and 3 bases from J, with 11 bases in between. Germline CDR1 and CDR2: MNHNS and SASEGT. The CDR3 length is 14 residues. The DNA of the CDR3 is TGTGCCAGCAGTGAATACGGAGGATTCTACGAGCAGTACGTC. It encodes CASSEYGGFYEQYV.

The chain couples TRBV7-2 to TRBJ2-7, with a tentative D call TRBD1 (6 bases). CDR1 is SGHTA and CDR2 is FQGNSA in the germline V gene. This CDR3 spans 13 amino acids. V lost 5 bases and J lost 4, with 12 bases in between. The CDR3 nucleotides read TGTGCCAGCAGCACAGGGACCTCTTACGAGCAGTACTTC. Translating it yields CASSTGTSYEQYF.

This clonotype was observed many times. The chain combines TRBV28 with TRBJ2-5; D is ambiguous. Trimming cost V 4 bases and J 5 bases, with 11 bases left between them. The CDR3 consists of 13 residues. CDR1 MDHEN and CDR2 SYDVKM come from the germline V gene. CDR3 residues: CASSSEWRETQYF. The CDR3, as DNA: TGTGCCAGCAGTTCGGAGTGGCGGGAGACCCAGTACTTC.

The gene calls are TRBV6-5 and TRBJ1-2; no clear D gene. The CDR3 is 14 amino acids. The V end was cut by 1 base, the J end by 8 bases, with 14 bases between. Germline V gene data show CDR1 as MNHEY and CDR2 as SVGAGI. CDR3 residues: CASSYLVPLGGYTF. The DNA for the CDR3 is TGTGCCAGCAGTTACTTGGTCCCCCTCGGGGGCTACACCTTC.

The genes are TRBV7-6 and TRBJ2-6, with D possibly matching TRBD1 (5 bases). CDR3 length equals 15 residues. CDR1 SGHVS and CDR2 FNYEAQ come from the germline V gene. V was cut by 1 base and J by 3 bases, with 7 bases left in between. CDR3 sequence: CASSLGTLGANVLTF. In nucleotides, the CDR3 is TGTGCCAGCAGCTTAGGGACACTTGGGGCCAACGTCCTGACTTTC. The variable domain in full, with the rest retrieved from reference TRBV7-6 and TRBJ2-6, is GAGVSQSPRYKVTKRGQDVALRCDPISGHVSLYWYRQALGQGPEFLTYFNYEAQQDKSGLPNDRFSAERPEGSISTLTIQRTEQRDSAMYRCASSLGTLGANVLTFGAGSRLTVL.

The chain employs TRBV20-1 and TRBJ1-1; D is possibly TRBD1 (5 bases). Germline V gene data show CDR1 as DFQATT and CDR2 as SNEGSKA (reference sequence). Trimming stripped 0 bases from V and 0 bases from J, with 8 bases between. This CDR3 region has 14 residues. In nucleotides, the CDR3 is TGCAGTGCTAGAGACAGGGTGGTGAACACTGAAGCTTTCTTT. Amino acid sequence: CSARDRVVNTEAFF.

The J gene is TRBJ2-7, the V gene TRBV20-1; the match to TRBD1 covers 7 bases. With 0 bases clipped from V and 5 bases from J, the junction kept 7 bases outside the gene matches. The CDR3 is 14 amino acids. CDR1 is DFQATT, CDR2 SNEGSKA, per germline (reference sequence). The CDR3 loop reads CSARDPGQLHEQYF. The CDR3, as DNA: TGCAGTGCTAGAGATCCGGGACAGCTCCACGAGCAGTACTTC.

This clonotype was detected only once. This CDR3 is CASSDTMNTEAFF. The CDR3 nucleotides read TGCGCCAGCAGCGACACGATGAACACTGAAGCTTTCTTT. The chain recombines TRBV5-1 with TRBJ1-1; no clear D. V was trimmed by 4 bases and J by 0 bases, leaving 7 bases between them. Per the germline V gene, CDR1 is SGHRS and CDR2 is YFSETQ. This CDR3 is 13 amino acids long.

This clonotype was recorded many times. V gene TRBV5-1 combines with J gene TRBJ2-1, with D hard to call. The V and J ends lost 2 bases and 3 bases respectively, with 12 bases between them. This CDR3 is 15 amino acids long. The germline gives CDR1 SGHRS, CDR2 YFSETQ. The CDR3 is CASSLTADLYNEQFF. The CDR3 DNA reads as TGCGCCAGCAGCTTAACGGCGGACCTCTACAATGAGCAGTTCTTC.

The sample holds many counts of this clonotype. The chain uses TRBV11-2 and TRBJ2-5, with 10 nucleotides matching TRBD2. The CDR3 has 19 residues. Germline V gene lookup returns CDR1 SGHAT and CDR2 FQNNGV. V was pared by 3 bases and J by 3 bases, with 16 bases of the junction left unmatched. CDR3 loop: CASSFTTGTTGLAEETQYF. The CDR3 nucleotides are TGTGCCAGCAGCTTTACTACCGGGACAACCGGACTAGCGGAAGAGACCCAGTACTTC.

This clonotype was seen at least ten times. The rearrangement links TRBV6-5 to TRBJ2-7; no definite D call. Trimming left V 0 bases short and J 9 bases short, with 15 bases between. The CDR3 consists of 14 residues. Germline-derived CDR1 and CDR2 are MNHEY and SVGAGI. Here the CDR3 reads CASSYSSSPDGQYF. Written as DNA, the CDR3 is TGTGCCAGCAGTTACTCGAGTTCGCCCGATGGGCAGTACTTC.

The V gene is TRBV7-8, the J gene TRBJ2-1; TRBD1 matches at 7 bases. The germline gives CDR1 SGHVS, CDR2 FQNEAQ. The CDR3 length is 14 residues. Trimming removed 3 bases from V and 7 bases from J; junction bases left unmatched: 6. The CDR3 nucleotides are TGTGCCAGCAGCTTGGGACAGCCGTGGAATGAGCAGTTCTTC. Residues: CASSLGQPWNEQFF. Based on the CDR3 plus reference TRBV7-8 and TRBJ2-1, the full variable domain is GAGVSQSPRYKVAKRGQDVALRCDPISGHVSLFWYQQALGQGPEFLTYFQNEAQLDKSGLPSDRFFAERPEGSVSTLKIQRTQQEDSAVYLCASSLGQPWNEQFFGPGTRLTVL.

This clonotype appeared a few times. The rearrangement uses TRBV7-9 and TRBJ1-1; unclear D gene. V lost 5 bases, J lost 7 bases, and 17 bases lay in between. The CDR3 is 14 residues long. Germline-derived CDR1 and CDR2 are SEHNR and FQNEAQ (reference sequence). The DNA of the CDR3 is TGTGCCAGCAGCCCCCACGGTAACAAGGTTGAAGCTTTCTTT. Residues: CASSPHGNKVEAFF.

The V and J genes are TRBV6-5 and TRBJ1-4; D gene ambiguous. The CDR3 sequence is 16 residues long. V lost 4 bases to trimming and J lost 2 bases, with 14 bases between them. CDR1 and CDR2 from the germline V gene are MNHEY and SVGAGI. CDR3 bases: TGTGCCAGCAGTTTAACCTTCGGGGAGACTAATGAAAAACTGTTTTTT. Its protein is CASSLTFGETNEKLFF.